This T cell receptor beta chain appears in the sequencing data of a study of cytomegalovirus exposure and HLA in healthy donors. Study-wide results and caveats: Using the classifier, cytomegalovirus status was reportedly diagnosed with high specificity and sensitivity.

Of note for this clone: The target antigen is unknown.

Germline-derived CDR1 and CDR2 are SEHNR and FQNEAQ (reference sequence). The CDR3 is 15 residues long. A multiplex PCR was run with 60 Vbeta primers and 13 Jbeta primers. TCRdb's table, derived via immunoSEQ multiplex PCR, lists solely in-frame clones and lacks some. The sample lists approximately 110,000 clones, 70% to 80% occurring once. The sequence was obtained from a middle-aged woman in good health and CMV-seronegative. Source material: PBMCs. This chain joins TRBV7-9 and TRBJ2-5, with 7 bases aligning to TRBD1. The J call is doubtful: the DNA matches TRBJ2-7 better. CDR3 sequence (DNA): TGTGCCAGCAGCTCGCCCGGGACAGACGCCTACGAGCAGTACTTC. It specifies CASSSPGTDAYEQYF.